What follows are 2 T cell receptor beta chains derived from one specimen sequenced in a study of cytomegalovirus exposure and HLA in healthy donors. The PCR contained 60 Vbeta and 13 Jbeta primers. Assay used: immunoSEQ multiplex PCR; TCRdb lists only in-frame clones, some missing. Found here are about 140,000 clones, 72% of them singletons; the top ten hold roughly 4%. Sequencing input: PBMCs. The origin of the receptors is a man in his forties or fifties in good health and CMV-seropositive.

This clone was detected only a few times. The genes are TRBV19 and TRBJ1-2, with D tentatively TRBD1 (6 bases). Per germline, CDR1 LNHDA and CDR2 SQIVND (reference sequence). The CDR3 contains 14 residues. V lost 8 bases, J lost 5 bases, and 18 bases lay in between. CDR3 bases: TGTGCCAGTGCGGACCGCGGGGGCCTTTATGGCTACACCTTC. It encodes CASADRGGLYGYTF.

The chain joins TRBV2 to TRBJ2-3, with 14 bases matching TRBD2. Per germline, CDR1 SNHLY and CDR2 FYNNEI. This CDR3 is 15 amino acids long. Trimming at V came to 6 bases and at J to 4 bases, leaving 3 bases not matched to a gene. The CDR3 loop is CASSGLAGGSDTQYF. The CDR3 DNA follows: TGTGCCAGCAGCGGACTAGCGGGGGGATCAGATACGCAGTATTTT.